The following is a T cell receptor beta chain sequence with its context. As yet, its antigen is unknown. Method: immunoSEQ multiplex PCR; TCRdb's copy keeps in-frame clones and lacks some. The repertoire holds about 200,000 clones, with about 86% as singletons. The entry originates in a study of T cell responses to AZD1222 COVID-19 vaccine. The CDR3 totals 14 residues. CDR1 is SGDLS and CDR2 is YYNGEE in the germline V gene. Trimming pared 0 bases from V and 8 bases from J, leaving 14 bases between. Findings and caveats of the study: There were mostly white British donors and more females than males, and clonal diversity was possibly underestimated. It was only after the peak T cell response that any repertoires were sampled.

The chain links TRBV9 to TRBJ1-2; D gene uncertain. This TCR came from an adult in good health. Here the sequenced sample was peripheral blood, taken on day 0 of AZD1222 vaccination. CDR3 protein: CASSVVPGMDGYTF. CDR3 DNA sequence: TGTGCCAGCAGCGTAGTGCCGGGGATGGACGGCTACACCTTC.